The T cell receptor (beta chain) described here comes from a study of control samples from healthy donors and cancer patients. Germline loops: CDR1 MNHEY, CDR2 SVGEGT. The CDR3 is 16 residues long. After removal of 5 bases from V and 8 bases from J, the junction contained 12 bases not matched to a gene. Sequencing used immunoSEQ multiplex PCR; TCRdb keeps in-frame clones, though not all of them. The sample has about 92,000 clones; more than 75% are singletons. The TCR was taken from an older woman in good health. The chain combines TRBV6-2 or TRBV6-3 with TRBJ2-2; 9 nucleotides line up with TRBD1. Specimen: blood. The CDR3 DNA reads as TGTGCCAGCAGTACTACCGGGACAGGGAGGTCGGGGGAGCTGTTTTTT. This translates into CASSTTGTGRSGELFF.